This T cell receptor beta chain appears in the sequencing data of a study of blood T cell repertoires in COVID-19. Measured with immunoSEQ multiplex PCR; TCRdb has only the in-frame clones, and not every one. The table includes about 69,000 clones, more than 80% detected once. The CDR3 totals 15 residues. The germline V gene encodes CDR1 GTSNPN and CDR2 SVGIG (reference sequence). V trimming: 7 bases; J trimming: 4 bases; junction bases outside the gene matches: 15. The chain recombines TRBV30 with TRBJ2-7, with 8 bases identical to TRBD1. Material for sequencing was peripheral blood. This receptor was identified in a man between 45 and 60 years old with COVID-19, enrolled during active disease. The CDR3 DNA follows: TGTGCCTTCCGATCAGGGGGCGCAGGCCGGTACGAGCAGTACTTC. The encoded protein is CAFRSGGAGRYEQYF.